The 7 T cell receptor beta chains below all came from one sample that was sequenced in a study of CD8 T cells in Susac syndrome. Random hexamers were used to reverse transcribe the RNA input (roughly 0.5 to 1 ug). TCRdb called the immunoSEQ multiplex PCR reads again in MiXCR, with one record for every CDR3 protein. Counted here are approximately 190,000 distinct CDR3 sequences, nearly 97% occurring once; the ten biggest clones make up approximately 0.1%. The sample was CD4+ T cells from PBMCs. The receptors were gathered from a human donor with Susac syndrome.

This clonotype showed up just once. The CDR3 nucleotides are TGTGCCAGCAGCTTAGCCGGACGCTTGACTAACTATGGCTACACCTTC. Translating it yields CASSLAGRLTNYGYTF. The V gene is TRBV7-8, the J gene TRBJ1-2; D unclear. The V gene lost 0 bases and the J gene lost 0 bases, with 11 bases spanning the gap. The CDR3 is 16 amino acids. Germline CDR1 reads SGHVS; CDR2 reads FQNEAQ.

The rearrangement links TRBV2 to TRBJ1-4; no clear D. Trimming stripped 3 bases from V and 0 bases from J, with 11 bases between. CDR3 size: 16 residues. In germline, CDR1 is SNHLY, CDR2 FYNNEI. CDR3 sequence: CASSDGVGSTNEKLFF. The CDR3 region has the DNA TGTGCCAGCAGTGATGGGGTTGGGTCAACTAATGAAAAACTGTTTTTT. The full variable domain, in which reference TRBV2 and TRBJ1-4 provide the parts outside the CDR3, is EPEVTQTPSHQVTQMGQEVILRCVPISNHLYFYWYRQILGQKVEFLVSFYNNEISEKSEIFDDQFSVERPDGSNFTLKIRSTKLEDSAMYFCASSDGVGSTNEKLFFGSGTQLSVL.

This chain links TRBV19 with TRBJ1-2; tentatively, D is TRBD1 (6 bases). CDR3 length: 12 residues. The V end lost 7 bases, the J end lost 7 bases, and 13 bases lay between the germline ends. CDR1 and CDR2 from the germline V gene are LNHDA and SQIVND (reference sequence). The DNA of the CDR3 is TGTGCCAGTACCGTACAGGGTTCTGGCTACACCTTC. Translated: CASTVQGSGYTF.

CDR3 region: CASSGDLLNEKLFF. The DNA for the CDR3 is TGTGCCAGCAGTGGCGACCTACTAAATGAAAAACTGTTTTTT. The genes are TRBV28 and TRBJ1-4; the D is unclear. Looked up from germline, CDR1 is MDHEN and CDR2 is SYDVKM. The CDR3 runs 14 residues. Trimming cost V 5 bases and J 5 bases, with 12 bases left between them.

This chain uses TRBV7-9 with TRBJ2-1; tentatively, D is TRBD2 (6 bases). The V gene lost 3 bases and the J gene lost 7 bases, with 10 bases spanning the gap. The CDR3 is 13 residues long. Germline lookup yields CDR1 SEHNR and CDR2 FQNEAQ (reference sequence). The CDR3 DNA reads as TGTGCCAGCAGCTTGACTAGTTTTAATGAGCAGTTCTTC. As protein: CASSLTSFNEQFF.

The chain links TRBV7-9 to TRBJ2-7; D is perhaps TRBD1 (5 bases). The CDR3 is 15 residues long. V was clipped by 1 base and J by 6 bases, with 16 bases between them. Germline V gene lookup returns CDR1 SEHNR and CDR2 FQNEAQ (reference sequence). CDR3 DNA sequence: TGTGCCAGCAGCTTAGTGGACACCTCTTTAGGCGAGCAGTACTTC. It encodes CASSLVDTSLGEQYF.

The V call is TRBV5-1, the J call TRBJ1-1, with TRBD1 identical over 10 bases. Germline loops: CDR1 SGHRS, CDR2 YFSETQ. The CDR3 consists of 14 residues. V dropped 3 bases and J dropped 6; count of bases not matched to a gene: 5. The DNA for the CDR3 is TGCGCCAGCAGCTCGACAGGGGGCAGGGCTGAAGCTTTCTTT. This codes for CASSSTGGRAEAFF.